The 29 T cell receptor beta chains below were found in one sample sequenced in a study of blood T cell repertoires in COVID-19. Profiled with immunoSEQ multiplex PCR; TCRdb holds only in-frame clones, not every one. The table records around 300,000 clones, 90% of them present only once. Sequenced input: PBMCs or T cells enriched from blood (not recorded which). These receptors were obtained from a woman aged 25 to 39 who had recovered from COVID-19.

The V gene is TRBV15, the J gene TRBJ2-7; the D gene is possibly TRBD1 (6 bases). This CDR3 is built from 16 residues. V gave up 0 bases and J gave up 4 bases, with 16 bases separating them. CDR1 is LNHNV and CDR2 is YYDKDF in the germline V gene (reference sequence). CDR3 in amino acids: CATSRDLQGRRYEQYF. The CDR3 DNA is TGTGCCACCAGCAGAGATCTCCAGGGGAGAAGGTACGAGCAGTACTTC.

This clone was seen only a few times. This sequence joins TRBV7-2 and TRBJ2-7; 7 positions match TRBD1. The CDR3 consists of 17 residues. V lost 3 bases and J lost 5; bases outside the gene matches: 16. From germline, CDR1 is SGHTA and CDR2 FQGNSA. This CDR3 reads CASSLVVRGSSGDEQYF. The CDR3 nucleotides are TGTGCCAGCAGCTTGGTGGTCAGGGGGTCTTCTGGGGACGAGCAGTACTTC.

The V call is TRBV5-1, the J call TRBJ2-2; D gene uncertain. CDR3 length equals 14 residues. The V gene lost 5 bases and the J gene lost 2 bases, with 10 bases spanning the gap. Germline loops: CDR1 SGHRS, CDR2 YFSETQ. CDR3 amino acids: CASRGHTNTGELFF. CDR3 DNA sequence: TGCGCCAGCAGGGGCCACACCAACACCGGGGAGCTGTTTTTT.

V and J are TRBV28 and TRBJ1-5, with 8 nucleotides matching TRBD1. Trimming at V came to 6 bases and at J to 2 bases, leaving 12 bases not matched to a gene. The germline gives CDR1 MDHEN, CDR2 SYDVKM. This CDR3 spans 17 amino acids. CDR3: CASSEHTGTGGNQPQHF. The DNA for the CDR3 is TGTGCCAGCAGCGAACATACCGGGACAGGTGGCAATCAGCCCCAGCATTTT.

The J gene is TRBJ2-7, the V gene TRBV6-6; D might be TRBD2 (6 bases). Germline assignment: CDR1 MNHNY and CDR2 SVGAGI (reference sequence). This CDR3 has 12 amino acids. V dropped 4 bases and J dropped 3 bases, with 7 bases sitting between them. CDR3 in DNA: TGTGCCAGCAGTTCCGGGAGCTACGAGCAGTACTTC. This translates into CASSSGSYEQYF.

The chain employs TRBV28 and TRBJ2-4, with 9 nucleotides matching TRBD1. CDR1 is MDHEN and CDR2 is SYDVKM in the germline V gene. This CDR3 spans 17 amino acids. The V segment lost 2 bases and the J segment 0 bases; nucleotides outside the gene matches: 5. In DNA, the CDR3 is TGTGCCAGCAGTTTACCACCGGGACAGGGAGCCAAAAACATTCAGTACTTC. Protein product: CASSLPPGQGAKNIQYF.

The V call is TRBV29-1, the J call TRBJ2-1; 11 bases are a match to TRBD2. Germline assignment: CDR1 SQVTM and CDR2 ANQGSEA. The J segment lost 3 bases and the V segment lost 7 bases, leaving 5 bases of the junction unmatched. The CDR3 consists of 14 residues. The CDR3 region has the DNA TGCAGCGGAATGGGACTAGCGGACTACAATGAGCAGTTCTTC. It encodes CSGMGLADYNEQFF.

The chain has TRBV7-9 and TRBJ2-3; 7 bases are shared with TRBD2. Germline V lookup: CDR1 SEHNR, CDR2 FQNEAQ (reference sequence). The V and J ends lost 3 bases and 2 bases, in that order; junction bases with no gene match: 2. This CDR3 comprises 14 residues. Here the CDR3 DNA reads TGTGCCAGCAGCTTCGGGGGGACCACAGATACGCAGTATTTT. Protein product: CASSFGGTTDTQYF.

In DNA, the CDR3 is TGTGCCAGCAGCAGGGGTTTGTGGGAAAAACTGTTTTTT. Translating gives CASSRGLWEKLFF. V and J are TRBV2 and TRBJ1-4; a weak D match, TRBD1 (6 bases). The CDR3 totals 13 residues. The germline V gene encodes CDR1 SNHLY and CDR2 FYNNEI. V dropped 6 bases and J dropped 8 bases, with 13 bases sitting between them.

The rearrangement links TRBV7-9 to TRBJ1-3, with D perhaps matching TRBD1 (5 bases). This CDR3 is 14 amino acids long. V lost 1 base, J lost 5 bases, and 9 bases lay in between. The germline V gene encodes CDR1 SEHNR and CDR2 FQNEAQ (reference sequence). CDR3 bases: TGTGCCAGCAGCTTAGTCGACAGCCGAAACACCATATATTTT. Translation gives CASSLVDSRNTIYF.

The CDR3 sequence is CASSLFQGGSYEQYF. The CDR3 bases are TGTGCCAGCAGCTTATTTCAGGGGGGCTCCTACGAGCAGTACTTC. The chain recombines TRBV7-2 with TRBJ2-7; D is perhaps TRBD1 (7 bases). Germline V gives CDR1 SGHTA, CDR2 FQGNSA. The CDR3 contains 15 residues. Trimming took 2 bases from V and 0 from J, leaving 11 bases between them.

As for this clone: Different DNA sequences within this sample yield the same CDR3. This chain joins TRBV19 and TRBJ1-5; TRBD1 aligns across 8 bases. The J segment lost 4 bases and the V segment lost 4 bases, leaving 3 bases of the junction unmatched. The CDR3 length is 14 residues. Germline V gives CDR1 LNHDA, CDR2 SQIVND (reference sequence). The CDR3 coding sequence is TGTGCCAGTAGTACCACAGGGGGGAATCAGCCCCAGCATTTT. Translation gives CASSTTGGNQPQHF.

The sample holds a few counts of this clone. The chain joins TRBV18 to TRBJ2-1; 11 bases are shared with TRBD2. The CDR3 consists of 13 residues. In germline, CDR1 is KGHSH, CDR2 LQKENI. V trimming: 4 bases; J trimming: 10 bases; junction bases outside the gene matches: 3. In DNA, the CDR3 is TGTGCCAGCTCACTACTAGCGGGAGACGAGCAGTTCTTC. Residues: CASSLLAGDEQFF.

This clone came up once. The chain uses TRBV18 and TRBJ1-6; 7 bases are a match to TRBD1. The junction had 4 bases not matched to a gene; V was cut back by 1 base and J by 10 bases. The CDR3 length is 14 residues. Germline lookup yields CDR1 KGHSH and CDR2 LQKENI. The DNA of the CDR3 is TGTGCCAGCTCACCACAGGGGGCCGGATCACCCCTCCACTTT. The encoded protein is CASSPQGAGSPLHF.

The genes are TRBV21-1 and TRBJ2-7; no check of the table's D call, TRBD2, against the DNA was made. TRBV21-1 is deemed a pseudogene. The CDR3 extends over 12 amino acids. The CDR3 coding sequence is TGTGCCAGCAGCAATGAGGATGACGAGCAGTACTTC. Translating gives CASSNEDDEQYF.

This CDR3 is CASSPGDRPNQPQHF. Written as DNA, the CDR3 is TGTGCCAGCTCACCGGGGGACAGGCCCAATCAGCCCCAGCATTTT. The chain has TRBV18 and TRBJ1-5; 8 nucleotides agree with TRBD1. Germline CDR1 reads KGHSH; CDR2 reads LQKENI. This CDR3 is 15 amino acids long. The junction had 4 bases not matched to a gene; V was cut back by 3 bases and J by 3 bases.

This clone has only one observation. J is TRBJ2-2 and V is TRBV9; tentative D call: TRBD2 (5 bases). Germline CDR1 SGDLS, CDR2 YYNGEE. The CDR3 covers 15 residues. V lost 3 bases to trimming and J lost 4 bases, with 13 bases between them. The CDR3 DNA sequence: TGTGCCAGCAGCGACTCTAGCCTCGGCACCGGGGAGCTGTTTTTT. The encoded protein is CASSDSSLGTGELFF.

The chain carries TRBV9 and TRBJ2-6, with 7 nucleotides matching TRBD2. Unmatched junction bases numbered 10, after V lost 4 bases and J lost 0 bases. CDR1 is SGDLS, CDR2 YYNGEE, per germline. The CDR3 sequence is 18 residues long. The DNA of the CDR3 is TGTGCCAGCAGCCCGACTGGGGGGGGAAGCTCTGGGGCCAACGTCCTGACTTTC. Its translation is CASSPTGGGSSGANVLTF.

V gene TRBV27 combines with J gene TRBJ1-5; the D is unclear. V lost 3 bases to trimming and J lost 10 bases, with 10 bases between them. This CDR3 is 12 amino acids long. Per germline, CDR1 MNHEY and CDR2 SMNVEV (reference sequence). DNA for the CDR3: TGTGCCAGCAGTTTCCCAGGAGGTCCCCAGCATTTT. Its translation: CASSFPGGPQHF.

The CDR3 nucleotides are TGTGCCACCAGTGTAGGGGTCACATGGAACACCGGGGAGCTGTTTTTT. This gives the protein CATSVGVTWNTGELFF. The chain uses TRBV24-1 and TRBJ2-2, with TRBD1 as a possible D gene (5 bases). The CDR3 sequence is 16 residues long. Germline lookup yields CDR1 KGHDR and CDR2 SFDVKD. V was clipped by 5 bases and J by 1 base, with 13 bases between them.

The chain couples TRBV9 to TRBJ1-2; maybe TRBD1 (5 bases). CDR1 is SGDLS and CDR2 is YYNGEE in the germline V gene. V was shortened by 3 bases and J by 3 bases, with 18 bases between the two germline ends. The CDR3 covers 16 residues. Here the CDR3 DNA reads TGTGCCAGCAGCGGCGGGGGTCAGAGGGTATACTATGGCTACACCTTC. This codes for CASSGGGQRVYYGYTF. Full variable domain (outside the CDR3, taken from reference TRBV9 and TRBJ1-2): DSGVTQTPKHLITATGQRVTLRCSPRSGDLSVYWYQQSLDQGLQFLIQYYNGEERAKGNILERFSAQQFPDLHSELNLSSLELGDSALYFCASSGGGQRVYYGYTFGSGTRLTVV.

The CDR3 DNA sequence: TGTGCCACCAGCAGAGCCCTTGGGAGGGGCACAGATACGCAGTATTTT. This translates into CATSRALGRGTDTQYF. This chain connects TRBV15 to TRBJ2-3; TRBD2 aligns across 7 bases. CDR1 and CDR2 from the germline V gene are LNHNV and YYDKDF (reference sequence). The CDR3 has 16 amino acids. Losses at the gene ends were 1 base for V and 1 base for J; bases not matched to a gene: 5.

V usage is TRBV3-1 (or the pseudogene TRBV3-2) and J usage is TRBJ1-2; 9 bases are shared with TRBD1. V shed 4 bases, J shed 7 bases, and the junction held 7 bases outside the gene matches. This CDR3 spans 14 amino acids. CDR1 and CDR2 (germline): LGHDT, YNNKEL (reference sequence). CDR3 region: CASSLPGQGFGYTF. In nucleotides, the CDR3 is TGTGCCAGCAGCCTACCGGGACAGGGCTTTGGCTACACCTTC.

This chain joins TRBV19 and TRBJ2-1; TRBD2 matches 7 bases. Germline CDR1 and CDR2: LNHDA and SQIVND (reference sequence). The length of the CDR3 is 15 residues. J lost 8 bases, V lost 5 bases, and 12 bases had no gene match. For the CDR3, the DNA is TGTGCCAGTAGTGGGAGCGGGGCACCCGGCGATGAGCAGTTCTTC. Its protein product is CASSGSGAPGDEQFF.

The chain recombines TRBV28 with TRBJ1-1, with TRBD1 as a possible D gene (5 bases). Trimming left V 3 bases short and J 3 bases short, with 8 bases between. Germline V gene data show CDR1 as MDHEN and CDR2 as SYDVKM. The CDR3 is 13 residues long. The CDR3 nucleotides are TGTGCCAGCAGTTTCGGGGGTTACACTGAAGCTTTCTTT. Protein sequence: CASSFGGYTEAFF.

This chain links TRBV10-3 with TRBJ2-5; D not resolved. The CDR3 totals 13 residues. Trimming shortened V by 3 bases and J by 1 base, and 6 bases separated the two germline ends. Germline V gives CDR1 ENHRY, CDR2 SYGVKD. The CDR3: CAISELFQETQYF. The DNA of the CDR3 is TGTGCCATCAGTGAACTATTCCAAGAGACCCAGTACTTC.

This clone was detected only once. The chain uses TRBV24-1 and TRBJ1-1; maybe TRBD1 (6 bases). The V end lost 5 bases, the J end lost 1 base, and 7 bases lay between the germline ends. Germline V gene data show CDR1 as KGHDR and CDR2 as SFDVKD. CDR3 length: 13 residues. CDR3 in amino acids: CATSGTENTEAFF. CDR3 coding DNA: TGTGCCACCAGTGGGACAGAGAACACTGAAGCTTTCTTT.

The gene calls are TRBV24-1 and TRBJ2-2; 7 bases align to TRBD1. This CDR3 has 16 residues. V gave up 0 bases and J gave up 6 bases; unmatched junction bases: 6. The V gene's germline CDR1 is KGHDR and CDR2 SFDVKD. The CDR3 spells CATSDLRQGSAGELFF. CDR3 DNA: TGTGCCACCAGTGATTTGAGACAGGGTTCCGCCGGGGAGCTGTTTTTT.

In its sample, this clone was seen once. The V and J genes are TRBV30 and TRBJ1-6; D unresolved. Trimming pared 1 base from V and 8 bases from J, leaving 3 bases between. The CDR3 loop spans 11 amino acids. The germline CDR1 and CDR2 sequences are GTSNPN and SVGIG (reference sequence). The CDR3 DNA is TGTGCCTGGAGTGCCGATTCACCCCTCCACTTT. Translated: CAWSADSPLHF.